This T cell receptor beta chain was observed in a study of CD8 T cells in ankylosing spondylitis. Overall study findings and caveats: As reported, disease-linked clones showed significant enrichment in matched ankylosing spondylitis synovial fluid. Clones linked to disease, bearing a CD8+ phenotype, were relatively rare in peripheral blood. Some motif variants were previously reported in reactive arthritis synovial fluid and blood. Typical of ankylosing spondylitis blood, it appeared, was a TCR beta motif of about eight highly homologous variants.

Trimming removed 2 bases from V and 2 bases from J, with 18 bases in between. This CDR3 is 18 amino acids long. Germline-derived CDR1 and CDR2 are ENHRY and SYGVKD. Using quantitative 5'-RACE with molecular barcodes, the authors made TCR beta libraries. TCRdb analysed the 5' RACE reads with MiXCR anew, one entry per CDR3 protein. The sample has 700,000 to 850,000 distinct CDR3 sequences; about 12% are singletons. Comment on this clonotype: As yet, its antigen is unknown.

The specimen was blood, either unsorted or a sorted T cell fraction (not recorded which). This sequence originates from a male donor with ankylosing spondylitis. The chain uses TRBV10-3 and TRBJ2-2; D not resolved. CDR3 in amino acids: CAISEIRVPNSNTGELFF. The CDR3 bases are TGTGCCATCAGTGAGATTAGGGTTCCTAACTCTAACACCGGGGAGCTGTTTTTT.